The clone carrying this TCR beta chain was observed at least ten times. The antigen is unknown. Trimming shortened V by 6 bases and J by 6 bases, and 16 bases separated the two germline ends. Germline values: CDR1 MNHEY, CDR2 SVGAGI. The CDR3 totals 14 residues. These data come from a study of blood T cells in healthy people across ages. Study findings and constraints: Comparison with aged donors showed that long-lived donors had more naive CD4+ cells and higher diversity.

Samples had at least 6 million PBMCs isolated from them. With a J-beta primer mix and a sample-barcoded 5' primer, a second PCR ran roughly 7 to 11 cycles. From the 5' RACE reads, TCRdb called clonotypes with MiXCR, one entry per CDR3 protein. In the table there are hundreds of thousands of distinct CDR3 sequences, approximately 48% of which are singletons. The rearrangement links TRBV6-5 to TRBJ2-3; perhaps D is TRBD1 or TRBD2 (5 bases each). This receptor was obtained from a man aged 55 to 70 in good health. Sequences were obtained from blood. CDR3 coding DNA: TGTGCCAGCAGCTGGGACCGCCTTGTGGATACGCAGTATTTT. The encoded protein is CASSWDRLVDTQYF.